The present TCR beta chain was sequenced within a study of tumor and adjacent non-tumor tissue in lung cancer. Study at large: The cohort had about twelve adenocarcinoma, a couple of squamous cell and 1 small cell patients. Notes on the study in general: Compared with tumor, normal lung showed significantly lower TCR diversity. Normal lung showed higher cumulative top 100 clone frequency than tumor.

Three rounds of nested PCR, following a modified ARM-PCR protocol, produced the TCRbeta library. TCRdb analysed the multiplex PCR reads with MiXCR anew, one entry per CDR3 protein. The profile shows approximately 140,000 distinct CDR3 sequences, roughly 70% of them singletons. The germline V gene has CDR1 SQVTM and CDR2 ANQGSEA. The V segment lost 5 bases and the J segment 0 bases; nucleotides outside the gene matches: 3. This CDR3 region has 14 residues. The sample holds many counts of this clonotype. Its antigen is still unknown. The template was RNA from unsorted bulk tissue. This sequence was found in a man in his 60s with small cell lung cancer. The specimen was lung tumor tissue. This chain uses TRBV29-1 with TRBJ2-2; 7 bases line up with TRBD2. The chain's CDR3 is CSVRTRANTGELFF. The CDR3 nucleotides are TGCAGCGTTCGGACTAGAGCGAACACCGGGGAGCTGTTTTTT.